A selection of T cell receptor beta chains follows, all from one sample in a study of T cell responses to AZD1222 COVID-19 vaccine. Assay: immunoSEQ multiplex PCR; the TCRdb copy retains only in-frame clones and omits some. The sample includes approximately 150,000 clones, roughly nine tenths seen only once; the top ten take under 2%. Sequenced here: peripheral blood, sampled 28 days after the second AZD1222 dose. The receptors derive from an adult who received the AZD1222 COVID-19 vaccine. CDR3s include the opening cysteine and the closing phenylalanine or tryptophan. The D gene is left open where the match is weak. Rows give clone size only sometimes, using once, few, many, or a class for an expanded clone.

V	size	D	J	CDR3	DNA
TRBV4-3	NA	NA	TRBJ2-1	CASRGSESSRWEQFF	TGCGCCAGCAGGGGAAGTGAAAGTAGCCGTTGGGAGCAGTTCTTC
TRBV3-1/TRBV3-2	NA	NA	TRBJ1-2	CASSQGTNYGYTF	TGTGCCAGCAGCCAGGGTACCAACTATGGCTACACCTTC
TRBV18	NA	NA	TRBJ2-5	CASSPGEETQYF	TGTGCCAGCTCACCAGGGGAAGAGACCCAGTACTTC
TRBV6-6	NA	TRBD1	TRBJ2-7	CASSFSSGQGGEQYF	TGTGCCAGCAGTTTCTCCTCCGGACAGGGCGGCGAGCAGTACTTC
TRBV28	NA	NA	TRBJ1-2	CASSGTFGGPLNYGYTF	TGCGCCAGCAGTGGTACATTTGGGGGGCCCCTGAACTATGGCTACACCTTC
TRBV27	NA	TRBD1	TRBJ2-3	CASSSPGQRLPTDTQYF	TGTGCCAGCAGTTCTCCGGGACAGCGTCTCCCCACAGATACGCAGTATTTT
TRBV5-6	NA	TRBD1	TRBJ1-2	CASSPQLSQGARGGYTF	TGTGCCAGCAGCCCCCAACTATCCCAGGGGGCGCGTGGTGGCTACACCTTC
TRBV3-1/TRBV3-2	NA	NA	TRBJ1-6	CASSQEAAFRGALGSPLHF	TGTGCCAGCAGCCAAGAAGCCGCGTTTCGAGGGGCACTCGGGTCACCCCTCCACTTT
TRBV6-5	NA	TRBD2	TRBJ2-1	CASSQTRESYNEQFF	TGTGCCAGCAGCCAAACGCGGGAGAGCTACAATGAGCAGTTCTTC
TRBV28	NA	NA	TRBJ2-3	CASSLVVSTDTQYF	TGTGCCAGCAGTTTGGTCGTGAGCACAGATACGCAGTATTTT
TRBV21-1	few	NA	TRBJ1-1	CASSKEERDSEAFF	TGTGCCAGCAGCAAAGAGGAACGTGACTCTGAAGCTTTCTTT
TRBV5-6	NA	NA	TRBJ2-2	CASSFNTGELFF	TGTGCCAGCAGCTTTAACACCGGGGAGCTGTTTTTT
TRBV11-3	once	TRBD2	TRBJ2-1	CASSLASGTSYNEQFF	TGTGCCAGCAGCTTAGCTAGCGGGACCTCCTACAATGAGCAGTTCTTC
TRBV25-1	NA	NA	TRBJ1-5	CASSEGQPNQPQHF	TGTGCCAGCAGTGAAGGACAGCCAAATCAGCCCCAGCATTTT
TRBV7-9	once	TRBD2	TRBJ2-7	CASSSPVGKSGSSYEQYF	TGTGCCAGCAGCTCCCCAGTCGGTAAGAGCGGGAGCTCCTACGAGCAGTACTTC
TRBV6-5	NA	NA	TRBJ2-2	CASSYFGANTGELFF	TGTGCCAGCAGTTACTTTGGGGCGAACACCGGGGAGCTGTTTTTT
TRBV27	NA	NA	TRBJ1-5	CASSPTWWGKAQHF	TGTGCCAGCAGCCCAACATGGTGGGGGAAGGCCCAGCATTTT
TRBV6-1	NA	TRBD2	TRBJ2-3	CASSETSGRIADTQYF	TGTGCCAGCAGTGAAACTAGCGGGAGAATTGCAGATACGCAGTATTTT
TRBV28	NA	NA	TRBJ1-5	CASSYTGSAGNQPQHF	TGTGCCAGCAGCTATACAGGCAGCGCCGGCAATCAGCCCCAGCATTTT
TRBV29-1	NA	NA	TRBJ2-7	CSVEDLKGGYEQYF	TGCAGCGTTGAAGATTTAAAGGGCGGCTACGAGCAGTACTTC
TRBV30	once	NA	TRBJ1-5	CAWSVQGGGQPQHF	TGTGCCTGGAGCGTACAGGGAGGGGGGCAGCCCCAGCATTTT
TRBV6-4	NA	NA	TRBJ1-2	CASSELPGWGYTF	TGTGCCAGCAGTGAACTTCCGGGTTGGGGCTACACCTTC
TRBV18	NA	TRBD1	TRBJ1-4	CASSPRTGGIEKLFF	TGTGCCAGCTCACCTCGGACAGGGGGAATCGAAAAACTGTTTTTT
TRBV9	NA	TRBD2	TRBJ2-1	CASSVVSGSYNEQFF	TGTGCCAGCAGCGTAGTGAGCGGGAGTTACAATGAGCAGTTCTTC
TRBV12-3/TRBV12-4	NA	TRBD1	TRBJ1-2	CASSSGQGPGYTF	TGTGCCAGCAGTTCTGGACAGGGGCCCGGCTACACCTTC
TRBV5-8	NA	NA	TRBJ1-4	CASSLVGISAEKLFF	TGTGCCAGCAGCTTGGTTGGGATCTCAGCTGAAAAACTGTTTTTT
TRBV12-3/TRBV12-4	NA	NA	TRBJ1-4	CASRGFNEKLFF	TGTGCCAGCAGAGGGTTTAATGAAAAACTGTTTTTT
TRBV7-9	NA	TRBD1	TRBJ1-1	CASSLIQQGPNTEAFF	TGTGCCAGCAGCTTAATCCAACAGGGGCCGAACACTGAAGCTTTCTTT
TRBV28	NA	TRBD1	TRBJ1-2	CASSSHTPDRARGYTF	TGTGCCAGCAGTTCACACACGCCTGACAGGGCGCGTGGCTACACCTTC
TRBV12-3/TRBV12-4	NA	NA	TRBJ1-5	CASRENPNQPQHF	TGTGCCAGCAGGGAAAACCCAAATCAGCCCCAGCATTTT
TRBV4-1	NA	NA	TRBJ1-1	CASSLTGLNTEAFF	TGCGCCAGCAGCCTTACGGGGCTGAACACTGAAGCTTTCTTT
TRBV6-5	once	TRBD1	TRBJ2-2	CASSYGQGNTGELFF	TGTGCCAGCAGTTATGGACAGGGGAACACCGGGGAGCTGTTTTTT
TRBV4-2	NA	NA	TRBJ1-5	CASSQEEFNQPQHF	TGTGCCAGCAGCCAAGAGGAGTTCAATCAGCCCCAGCATTTT
TRBV5-6	NA	TRBD1	TRBJ1-4	CASSLAGTVNEKLFF	TGTGCCAGCAGCTTGGCGGGGACAGTTAATGAAAAACTGTTTTTT
TRBV5-1	few	NA	TRBJ1-4	CASSLIGRNNEKLFF	TGCGCCAGCAGCTTGATTGGGCGGAATAATGAAAAACTGTTTTTT
TRBV7-7	NA	TRBD1	TRBJ2-3	CASSESGGSTDTQYF	TGTGCTAGCAGCGAATCAGGGGGCAGCACAGATACGCAGTATTTT
TRBV30	few	NA	TRBJ1-3	CAWSIPRGSGNTIYF	TGTGCCTGGAGCATCCCCCGGGGGTCTGGAAACACCATATATTTT
TRBV15	NA	NA	TRBJ2-1	CATSRYGVVLNEQFF	TGTGCCACCAGCAGATACGGAGTAGTCCTTAATGAGCAGTTCTTC
TRBV29-1	NA	NA	TRBJ1-1	CSVRPGSRTEAFF	TGCAGCGTGAGGCCAGGGTCGCGTACTGAAGCTTTCTTT
TRBV27	NA	NA	TRBJ2-7	CASSWGTSSYEQYF	TGTGCCAGCAGTTGGGGGACGAGCTCCTACGAGCAGTACTTC
TRBV19	NA	NA	TRBJ2-7	CASSIVRGEQYF	TGTGCCAGTAGTATAGTCAGGGGCGAGCAGTACTTC
TRBV7-2	NA	NA	TRBJ1-5	CASSFGGGPYSNQPQHF	TGTGCCAGCAGCTTTGGTGGGGGGCCCTATAGCAATCAGCCCCAGCATTTT
TRBV7-3	NA	TRBD1	TRBJ1-6	CASSLTGINSPLHF	TGTGCCAGCAGCTTGACAGGGATTAATTCACCCCTCCACTTT
TRBV7-9	NA	NA	TRBJ1-5	CASSLGVGDQPQHF	TGTGCCAGCAGCTTAGGTGTAGGGGATCAGCCCCAGCATTTT
TRBV5-1	NA	TRBD1	TRBJ2-1	CASSGTVVRGWFF	TGCGCCAGCAGCGGGACAGTTGTGAGGGGGTGGTTCTTC
TRBV7-9	NA	TRBD2	TRBJ2-7	CASSLTSGAYEQYF	TGTGCCAGCAGTCTTACTAGCGGAGCCTACGAGCAGTACTTC
TRBV5-1	NA	TRBD1	TRBJ1-2	CASSLDGQASNYGYTF	TGCGCCAGCAGCCTGGACGGACAGGCGTCTAACTATGGCTACACCTTC
TRBV7-2	once	TRBD2	TRBJ2-1	CASSRDYQTYNEQFF	TGTGCCAGCAGCCGGGACTACCAGACCTACAATGAGCAGTTCTTC
TRBV7-2	few	NA	TRBJ2-7	CASSQSLSGVLEDF	TGTGCCAGCAGCCAATCCCTATCAGGGGTTTTGGAGGACTTC
TRBV24-1	NA	NA	TRBJ1-1	CATRDSLNTEAFF	TGTGCCACCAGAGACAGCTTGAACACTGAAGCTTTCTTT
TRBV5-8	NA	NA	TRBJ2-1	CASSLLGLSYNEQFF	TGTGCCAGCAGCCTACTCGGACTTTCCTACAATGAGCAGTTCTTC
TRBV12-3/TRBV12-4	NA	NA	TRBJ1-2	CASSLVVGGYTF	TGTGCCAGCAGTTTGGTGGTAGGGGGCTACACCTTC
TRBV5-8	NA	NA	TRBJ1-5	CASSPSITFGQPQHF	TGTGCCAGCAGCCCTTCGATAACCTTCGGGCAGCCCCAGCATTTT
TRBV2	NA	TRBD1	TRBJ2-7	CASRMTGWVWYEQYF	TGTGCCAGCAGAATGACAGGGTGGGTTTGGTACGAGCAGTACTTC
TRBV5-1	NA	NA	TRBJ1-1	CASSPRGGSITEAFF	TGCGCCAGCAGCCCCCGGGGGGGGTCAATCACTGAAGCTTTCTTT
TRBV9	NA	NA	TRBJ1-1	CASSPAGGRGTEAFF	TGTGCCAGCAGCCCAGCTGGGGGTAGAGGCACTGAAGCTTTCTTT
TRBV2	NA	TRBD1	TRBJ2-2	CASSPPGQGGELFF	TGTGCCAGCAGTCCACCGGGACAGGGCGGGGAGCTGTTTTTT
TRBV21-1	NA	NA	TRBJ2-4	CASSKACLAGVILAKNIQYF	TGTGCCAGCAGCAAAGCGTGTCTAGCGGGAGTGATACTAGCCAAAAACATTCAGTACTTC
TRBV18	NA	TRBD1	TRBJ1-2	CASSRGPGTGLYTF	TGTGCCAGCTCCCGAGGGCCCGGGACAGGCCTCTACACCTTC
TRBV7-9	NA	TRBD2	TRBJ2-5	CASSPLGLAGETQYF	TGTGCCAGCAGCCCCCTCGGGCTAGCGGGAGAGACCCAGTACTTC